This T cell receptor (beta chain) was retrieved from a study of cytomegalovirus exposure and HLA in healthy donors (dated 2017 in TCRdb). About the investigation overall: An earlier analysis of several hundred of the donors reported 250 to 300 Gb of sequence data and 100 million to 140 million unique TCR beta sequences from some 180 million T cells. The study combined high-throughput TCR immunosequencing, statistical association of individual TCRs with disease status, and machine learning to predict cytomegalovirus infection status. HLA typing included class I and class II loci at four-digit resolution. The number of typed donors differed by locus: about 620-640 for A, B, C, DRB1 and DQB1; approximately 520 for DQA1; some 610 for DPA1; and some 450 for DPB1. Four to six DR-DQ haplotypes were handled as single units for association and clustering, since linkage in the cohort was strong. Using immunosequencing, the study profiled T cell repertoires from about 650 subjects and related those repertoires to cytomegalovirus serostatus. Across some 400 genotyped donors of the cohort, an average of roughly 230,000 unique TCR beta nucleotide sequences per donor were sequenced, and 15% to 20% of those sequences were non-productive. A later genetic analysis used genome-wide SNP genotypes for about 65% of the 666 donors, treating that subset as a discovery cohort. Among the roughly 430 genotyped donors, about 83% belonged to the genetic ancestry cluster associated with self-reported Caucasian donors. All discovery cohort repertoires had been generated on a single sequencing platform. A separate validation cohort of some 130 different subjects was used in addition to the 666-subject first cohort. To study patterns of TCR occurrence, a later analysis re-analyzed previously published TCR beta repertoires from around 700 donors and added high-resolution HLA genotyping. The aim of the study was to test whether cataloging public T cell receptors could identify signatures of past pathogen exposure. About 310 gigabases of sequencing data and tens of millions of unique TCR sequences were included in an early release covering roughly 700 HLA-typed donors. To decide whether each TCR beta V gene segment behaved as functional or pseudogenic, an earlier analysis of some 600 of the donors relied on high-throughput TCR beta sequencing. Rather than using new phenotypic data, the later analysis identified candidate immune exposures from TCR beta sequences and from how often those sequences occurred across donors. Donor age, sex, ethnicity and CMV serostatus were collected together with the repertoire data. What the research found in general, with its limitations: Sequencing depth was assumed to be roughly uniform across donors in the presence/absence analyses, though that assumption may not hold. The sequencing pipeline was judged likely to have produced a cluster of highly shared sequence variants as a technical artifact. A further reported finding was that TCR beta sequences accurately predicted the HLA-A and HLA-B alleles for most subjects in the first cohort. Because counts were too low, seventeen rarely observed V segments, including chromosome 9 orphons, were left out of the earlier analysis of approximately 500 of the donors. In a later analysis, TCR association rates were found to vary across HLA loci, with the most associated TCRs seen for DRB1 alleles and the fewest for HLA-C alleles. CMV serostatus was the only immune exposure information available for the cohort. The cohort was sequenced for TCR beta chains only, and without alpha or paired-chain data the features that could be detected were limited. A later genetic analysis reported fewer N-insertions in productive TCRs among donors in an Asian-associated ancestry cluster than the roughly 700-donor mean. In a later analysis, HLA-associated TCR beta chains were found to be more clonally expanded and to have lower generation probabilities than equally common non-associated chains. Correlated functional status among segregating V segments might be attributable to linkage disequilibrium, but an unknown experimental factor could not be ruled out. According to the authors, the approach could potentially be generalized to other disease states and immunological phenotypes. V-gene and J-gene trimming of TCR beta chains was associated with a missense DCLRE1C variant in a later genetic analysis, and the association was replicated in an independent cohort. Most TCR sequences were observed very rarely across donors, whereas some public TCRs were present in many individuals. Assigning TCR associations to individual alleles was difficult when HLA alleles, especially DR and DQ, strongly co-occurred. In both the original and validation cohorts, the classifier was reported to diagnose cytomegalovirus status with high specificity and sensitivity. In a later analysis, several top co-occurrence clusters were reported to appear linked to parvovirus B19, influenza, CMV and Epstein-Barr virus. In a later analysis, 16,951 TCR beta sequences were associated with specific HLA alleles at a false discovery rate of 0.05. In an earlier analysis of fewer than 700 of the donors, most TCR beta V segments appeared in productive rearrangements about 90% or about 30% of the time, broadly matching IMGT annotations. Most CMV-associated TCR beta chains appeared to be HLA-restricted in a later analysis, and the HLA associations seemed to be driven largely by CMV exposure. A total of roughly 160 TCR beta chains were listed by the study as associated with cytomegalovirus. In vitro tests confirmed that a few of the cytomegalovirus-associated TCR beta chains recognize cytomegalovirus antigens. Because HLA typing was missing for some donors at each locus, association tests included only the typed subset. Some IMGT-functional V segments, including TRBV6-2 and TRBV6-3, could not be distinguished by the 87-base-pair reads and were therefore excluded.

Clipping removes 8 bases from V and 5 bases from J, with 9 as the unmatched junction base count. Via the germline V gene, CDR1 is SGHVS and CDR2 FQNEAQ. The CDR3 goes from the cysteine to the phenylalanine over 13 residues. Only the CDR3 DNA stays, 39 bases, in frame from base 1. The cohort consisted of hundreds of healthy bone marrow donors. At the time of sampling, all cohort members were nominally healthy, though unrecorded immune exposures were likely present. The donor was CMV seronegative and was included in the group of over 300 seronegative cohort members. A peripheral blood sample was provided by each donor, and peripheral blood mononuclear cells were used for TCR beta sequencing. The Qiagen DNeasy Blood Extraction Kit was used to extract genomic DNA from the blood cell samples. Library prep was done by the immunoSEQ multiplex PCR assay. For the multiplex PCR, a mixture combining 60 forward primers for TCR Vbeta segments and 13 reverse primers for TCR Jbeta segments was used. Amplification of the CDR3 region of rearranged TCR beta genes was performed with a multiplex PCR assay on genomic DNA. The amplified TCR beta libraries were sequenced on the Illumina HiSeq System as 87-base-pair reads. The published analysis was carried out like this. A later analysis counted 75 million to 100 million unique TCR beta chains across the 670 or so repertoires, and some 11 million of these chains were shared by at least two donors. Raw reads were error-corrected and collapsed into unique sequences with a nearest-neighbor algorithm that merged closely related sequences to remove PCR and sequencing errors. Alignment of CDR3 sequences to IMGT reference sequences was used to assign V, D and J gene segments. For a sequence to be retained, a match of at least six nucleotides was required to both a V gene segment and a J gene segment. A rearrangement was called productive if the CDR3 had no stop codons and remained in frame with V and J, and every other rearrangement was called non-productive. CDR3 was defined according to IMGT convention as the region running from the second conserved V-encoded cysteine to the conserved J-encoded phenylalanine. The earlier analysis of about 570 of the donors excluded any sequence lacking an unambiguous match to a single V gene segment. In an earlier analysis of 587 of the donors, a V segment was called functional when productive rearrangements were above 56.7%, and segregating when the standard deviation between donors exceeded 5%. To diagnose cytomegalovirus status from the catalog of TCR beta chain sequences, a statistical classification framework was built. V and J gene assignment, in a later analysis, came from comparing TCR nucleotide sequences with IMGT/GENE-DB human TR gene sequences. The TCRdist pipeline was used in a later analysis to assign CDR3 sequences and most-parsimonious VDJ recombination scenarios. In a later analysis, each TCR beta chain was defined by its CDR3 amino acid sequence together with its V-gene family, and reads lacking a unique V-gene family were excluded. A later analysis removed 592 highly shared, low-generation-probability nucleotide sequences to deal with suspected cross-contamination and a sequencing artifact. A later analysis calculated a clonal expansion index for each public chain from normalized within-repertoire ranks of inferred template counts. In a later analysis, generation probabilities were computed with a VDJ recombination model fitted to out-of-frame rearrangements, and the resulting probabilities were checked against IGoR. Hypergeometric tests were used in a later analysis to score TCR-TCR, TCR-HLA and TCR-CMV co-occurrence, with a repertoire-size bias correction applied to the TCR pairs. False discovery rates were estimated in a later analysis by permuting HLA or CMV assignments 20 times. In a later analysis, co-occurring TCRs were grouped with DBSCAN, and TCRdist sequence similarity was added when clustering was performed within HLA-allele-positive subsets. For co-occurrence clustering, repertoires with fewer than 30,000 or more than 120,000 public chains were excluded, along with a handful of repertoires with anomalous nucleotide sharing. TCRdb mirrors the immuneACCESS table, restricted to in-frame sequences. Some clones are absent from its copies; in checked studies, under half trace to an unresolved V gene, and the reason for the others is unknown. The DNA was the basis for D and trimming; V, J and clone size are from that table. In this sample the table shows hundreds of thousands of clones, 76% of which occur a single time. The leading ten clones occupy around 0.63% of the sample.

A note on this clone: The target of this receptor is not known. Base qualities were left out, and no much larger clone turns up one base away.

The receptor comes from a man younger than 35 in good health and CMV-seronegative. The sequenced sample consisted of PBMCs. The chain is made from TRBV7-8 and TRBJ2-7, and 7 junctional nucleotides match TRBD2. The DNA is TGTGCCAGCTTTCCTGGGGGGGTCCACGAGCAGTACTTC. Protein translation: CASFPGGVHEQYF.